This TCR beta chain was profiled in a study of T cell responses to AZD1222 COVID-19 vaccine. The CDR3 extends over 12 amino acids. The V end lost 4 bases, the J end lost 6 bases, and 9 bases lay between the germline ends. Germline V gives CDR1 LNHNV, CDR2 YYDKDF (reference sequence). Overall study findings and caveats: Baseline seropositives among AZD1222 recipients totaled only five or six.

Turning to this clone: What it binds is not known.

Assay: immunoSEQ multiplex PCR; the TCRdb copy retains only in-frame clones and omits some. There are 30,000 to 40,000 clones in the sample; 88% occur only once, and about 14% lies in the top ten. The material was peripheral blood, obtained 28 days after the second AZD1222 dose. The chain couples TRBV15 to TRBJ1-1; D ambiguous. This clonotype was sampled from an adult who received the AZD1222 COVID-19 vaccine. The CDR3 DNA reads TGTGCCACCAGCATGGCAGGCGCTGAAGCTTTCTTT. Its translation is CATSMAGAEAFF.